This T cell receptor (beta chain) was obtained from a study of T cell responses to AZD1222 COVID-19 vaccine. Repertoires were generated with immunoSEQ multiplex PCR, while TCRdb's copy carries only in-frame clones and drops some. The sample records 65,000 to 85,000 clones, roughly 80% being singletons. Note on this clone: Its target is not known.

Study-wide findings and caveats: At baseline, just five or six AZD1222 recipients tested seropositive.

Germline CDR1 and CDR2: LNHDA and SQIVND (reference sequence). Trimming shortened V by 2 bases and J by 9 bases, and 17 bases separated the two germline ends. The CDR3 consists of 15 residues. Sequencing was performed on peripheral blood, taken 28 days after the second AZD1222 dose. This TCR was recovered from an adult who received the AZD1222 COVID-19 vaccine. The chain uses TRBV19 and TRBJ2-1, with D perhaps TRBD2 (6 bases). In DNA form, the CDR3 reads TGTGCCAGTAGTATACAGGAGGGTAGCTATAGTGAGCAGTTCTTC. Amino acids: CASSIQEGSYSEQFF.